In its sample, the clone carrying this T cell receptor (beta chain) was seen a few times. Germline V lookup: CDR1 MDHEN, CDR2 SYDVKM. J lost 4 bases, V lost 4 bases, and 4 bases had no gene match. The length of the CDR3 is 14 residues. This specimen belongs to a study of blood T cell repertoires in COVID-19. Turning to the study itself: Material from acute and convalescent COVID-19 was sourced from the United States, Italy and Spain.

Original processing notes: Amplification from reference gene primers served as the basis for estimated nucleated cell counts. Produced via immunoSEQ multiplex PCR; TCRdb's table is partial and in-frame only. The V and J calls and clone size were taken over from that table, and D and trimming were inferred from the DNA. The profile shows a few hundred thousand clones, 75% to 85% of them singletons. Sequencing used PBMCs or T cells enriched from blood (not recorded which). J is TRBJ2-7 and V is TRBV28, with 10 bases aligning to TRBD2. The source of this sequence is a woman in her 40s with acute COVID-19. The DNA of the CDR3 is TGTGCCAGCAGTTCTTCTAGCGGGAGTTACGAGCAGTACTTC. The encoded protein is CASSSSSGSYEQYF.